This T cell receptor (beta chain) was sequenced during a study of post-analysis software for immune sequencing data. Notes on the study in general: Pronounced co-clustering by F measure was evident among identically batched samples. Five or six TRBV segments (TRBV5-6, TRBV5-1 and TRBV20-1 among them) occurred more frequently in patients than in controls.

The CDR3 sequence is 14 residues long. The germline gives CDR1 SGHRS, CDR2 YFSETQ. As regards this clonotype: Antigen: not known.

Unique molecular identifiers tagged the TCR beta cDNA libraries. Once about 0.95 to 10 million T cells were used, roughly 490,000 cDNA molecules resulted. A single record per CDR3 protein comes from TCRdb applying MiXCR to the PCR reads. This sample has roughly 800,000 distinct CDR3 sequences, with 53% found just once. Sequencing used blood. The receptor's source is a girl aged 10 to 17 with multiple sclerosis. J is TRBJ2-5 and V is TRBV5-1, with a possible D match to TRBD2 (6 bases). The DNA end is a closer match to TRBJ2-7, so the J assignment may be wrong. The CDR3 DNA reads as TGCGCCAGCAACCGGGACGGCGGGGCCTACGAGCAGTACTTC. Translated, it gives CASNRDGGAYEQYF.